The 26 T cell receptor beta chains reported below all come from one sample, sequenced in a study of OX40 agonist ivuxolimab in advanced cancers. Generated by immunoSEQ multiplex PCR, the TCRdb table keeps only in-frame clones and is missing some. The sample has some 49,000 clones, 85% seen once; the top ten hold about 20%. The sequencing here drew on CD4+ or CD8+ T cells sorted from blood, taken in a trial of the OX40 agonist ivuxolimab. The receptor source for this set is an adult with an advanced solid tumor such as melanoma, head and neck, liver or kidney cancer.

The chain carries TRBV6-6 and TRBJ1-2; 7 positions agree with TRBD1. The CDR3 has 13 residues. Germline CDR1 reads MNHNY; CDR2 reads SVGAGI (reference sequence). The V segment lost 7 bases and the J segment 8 bases; nucleotides outside the gene matches: 10. In DNA form, the CDR3 reads TGTGCCAGCACCCCTGACAGGGTTTTAGGCTACACCTTC. Protein: CASTPDRVLGYTF.

The rearrangement links TRBV14 to TRBJ2-5, with 9 nucleotides matching TRBD1. The CDR3 length is 16 residues. The J segment lost 5 bases and the V segment lost 0 bases, leaving 7 bases of the junction unmatched. Germline V gene sequence: CDR1 SGHDN, CDR2 FVKESK. CDR3 sequence reads: CASSQEGTGPRETQYF. DNA for the CDR3: TGTGCCAGCAGCCAAGAAGGGACAGGGCCTCGGGAGACCCAGTACTTC. Looking up the rest from reference TRBV14 and TRBJ2-5 gives the full variable domain: EAGVTQFPSHSVIEKGQTVTLRCDPISGHDNLYWYRRVMGKEIKFLLHFVKESKQDESGMPNNRFLAERTGGTYSTLKVQPAELEDSGVYFCASSQEGTGPRETQYFGPGTRLLVL.

V usage is TRBV12-1 and J usage is TRBJ1-1. TRBV12-1 is shown as a pseudogene. The CDR3 is 17 amino acids. Here the CDR3 DNA reads TGTGCCAGCAGCTCCCCAAGGCGGGCCACAGGGAACACTGAAGCTTTCTTT. Its protein product is CASSSPRRATGNTEAFF.

This chain connects TRBV5-1 to TRBJ1-1; 11 bases fit TRBD1. V shed 4 bases and J 4 bases; nucleotides not matched to a gene: 6. Per the germline V gene, CDR1 is SGHRS and CDR2 is YFSETQ. There are 15 residues in the CDR3. CDR3 loop: CASSNTGQGVTEAFF. The CDR3 nucleotides are TGCGCCAGCAGCAACACGGGACAGGGGGTCACTGAAGCTTTCTTT.

V gene TRBV28 combines with J gene TRBJ1-1; no clear D. Germline V gene sequence: CDR1 MDHEN, CDR2 SYDVKM. This CDR3 is built from 17 residues. Trimming took 2 bases from V and 6 from J, leaving 22 bases between them. This CDR3 is CASSLQNVVEGSPEAFF. In DNA form, the CDR3 reads TGTGCCAGCAGTTTACAGAACGTGGTGGAAGGGAGCCCTGAAGCTTTCTTT.

This chain connects TRBV9 to TRBJ2-1, with 8 bases aligning to TRBD1. This CDR3 spans 15 amino acids. Germline-derived CDR1 and CDR2 are SGDLS and YYNGEE. J was trimmed by 8 bases and V by 0 bases; bases with no gene match: 7. The CDR3 is CASSVAGRGPDEQFF. The CDR3 DNA sequence: TGTGCCAGCAGCGTAGCTGGCAGGGGGCCGGATGAGCAGTTCTTC.

The chain employs TRBV4-1 and TRBJ2-1; weak D call: TRBD1 (7 bases). Germline V gene data show CDR1 as MGHRA and CDR2 as YSYEKL. CDR3 length equals 16 residues. V shed 3 bases and J shed 5 bases, with 17 bases lying between them. The chain's CDR3 is CASSQQGGAYNNEQFF. In nucleotides, the CDR3 is TGCGCCAGCAGCCAGCAGGGGGGCGCCTATAACAATGAGCAGTTCTTC.

The rearrangement uses TRBV19 and TRBJ1-1; D call uncertain. Germline-derived CDR1 and CDR2 are LNHDA and SQIVND (reference sequence). The CDR3 is made up of 14 amino acids. V was shortened by 6 bases and J by 2 bases, with 13 bases between the two germline ends. CDR3 in DNA: TGTGCCAGTAGGAATCTCGTTATAAACACTGAAGCTTTCTTT. Amino acids: CASRNLVINTEAFF.

The chain combines TRBV7-3 with TRBJ2-1; TRBD2 matches 11 bases. After removal of 6 bases from V and 5 bases from J, the junction contained 15 bases not matched to a gene. Germline CDR1 SGHTA, CDR2 FQGTGA. The CDR3 spans 18 residues. The CDR3 DNA reads TGTGCCAGCAGTTCAGGGCCTAGCGGGGGGACTGGTCACAATGAGCAGTTCTTC. Its protein is CASSSGPSGGTGHNEQFF. Full variable domain (missing parts from reference TRBV7-3 and TRBJ2-1): GAGVSQTPSNKVTEKGKYVELRCDPISGHTALYWYRQSLGQGPEFLIYFQGTGAADDSGLPNDRFFAVRPEGSVSTLKIQRTERGDSAVYLCASSSGPSGGTGHNEQFFGPGTRLTVL.

V gene TRBV14 combines with J gene TRBJ2-3; possibly TRBD1 for D (6 bases). V was trimmed by 0 bases and J by 1 base, leaving 14 bases between them. CDR1 is SGHDN and CDR2 is FVKESK in the germline V gene. The CDR3 consists of 17 residues. The CDR3 loop is CASSQDPAGVGTDTQYF. The CDR3 DNA is TGTGCCAGCAGCCAAGATCCGGCAGGGGTTGGCACAGATACGCAGTATTTT.

V is TRBV30 and J is TRBJ2-7, with D maybe TRBD1 (5 bases). The CDR3 contains 12 residues. Trimming pared 4 bases from V and 1 base from J, leaving 8 bases between. Germline CDR1 reads GTSNPN; CDR2 reads SVGIG (reference sequence). The CDR3 DNA follows: TGTGCCTGGACAGGGTTGTCCTACGAGCAGTACTTC. Protein product: CAWTGLSYEQYF.

This clone is medium-sized within its sample. The V gene is TRBV6-6, the J gene TRBJ1-2; tentatively, D is TRBD1 (5 bases). The V gene lost 8 bases and the J gene lost 7 bases, with 14 bases spanning the gap. This CDR3 region has 12 residues. Germline-derived CDR1 and CDR2 are MNHNY and SVGAGI (reference sequence). CDR3 region: CASAGQGRGYTF. CDR3 bases: TGTGCCAGCGCCGGGCAGGGACGTGGCTACACCTTC.

The genes are TRBV4-1 and TRBJ2-1; 13 bases agree with TRBD2. The CDR3 extends over 18 amino acids. After removal of 2 bases from V and 4 bases from J, the junction contained 8 bases not matched to a gene. Germline V gives CDR1 MGHRA, CDR2 YSYEKL. DNA for the CDR3: TGCGCCAGCAGCCAAAAGACTAGCGGGGGGTCGAGATACAATGAGCAGTTCTTC. This encodes CASSQKTSGGSRYNEQFF.

This chain links TRBV6-1 with TRBJ2-1; 9 bases align to TRBD1. The CDR3 length is 15 residues. Per the germline V gene, CDR1 is MNHNS and CDR2 is SASEGT. The V and J ends lost 3 bases and 9 bases, in that order; junction bases with no gene match: 9. The CDR3 sequence: CASSDFLGQGGEQFF. Written as DNA, the CDR3 is TGTGCCAGCAGTGACTTTTTGGGACAGGGTGGTGAGCAGTTCTTC.

The chain carries TRBV28 and TRBJ1-1; no firm D call. The length of the CDR3 is 11 residues. Germline V lookup: CDR1 MDHEN, CDR2 SYDVKM. The V and J ends lost 6 bases and 2 bases respectively, with 4 bases between them. CDR3 DNA: TGTGCCAGCAGCAGCAACACTGAAGCTTTCTTT. This gives the protein CASSSNTEAFF.

The chain recombines TRBV29-1 with TRBJ2-3; 10 positions match TRBD2. CDR3 length equals 14 residues. V was clipped by 6 bases and J by 1 base; unmatched bases: 4. Germline V gene lookup returns CDR1 SQVTM and CDR2 ANQGSEA. CDR3 residues: CSVDSGGGTDTQYF. The DNA for the CDR3 is TGCAGCGTGGACAGCGGGGGGGGCACAGATACGCAGTATTTT.

The genes are TRBV10-2 and TRBJ2-7; 12 bases map to TRBD2. Germline lookup yields CDR1 WSHSY and CDR2 SAAADI. After removal of 1 base from V and 4 bases from J, the junction contained 8 bases not matched to a gene. This CDR3 region has 17 residues. CDR3 nucleotide sequence: TGCGCCAGCAGTGAGTTCGGACTAGCGGGGATTGGGTACGAGCAGTACTTC. Its protein is CASSEFGLAGIGYEQYF.

The gene calls are TRBV4-3 and TRBJ2-3; TRBD1 agrees at 9 bases. The length of the CDR3 is 17 residues. The trim removed 0 bases at V and 6 bases at J, leaving 10 bases unmatched. CDR1 and CDR2 from the germline V gene are LGHNA and YSLEER. CDR3 loop: CASSQDLGTGLGDTQYF. Here the CDR3 DNA reads TGCGCCAGCAGCCAAGATCTTGGGACAGGGCTGGGGGATACGCAGTATTTT.

The rearrangement joins TRBV7-9 to TRBJ2-7; 10 positions match TRBD2. Germline V gene lookup returns CDR1 SEHNR and CDR2 FQNEAQ (reference sequence). The V segment lost 8 bases and the J segment 2 bases; nucleotides outside the gene matches: 6. This CDR3 spans 14 amino acids. DNA of the CDR3: TGTGCCAGCGACAGCGGGAGGGAGACCTACGAGCAGTACTTC. It encodes CASDSGRETYEQYF. The variable domain in full, completed from reference TRBV7-9 and TRBJ2-7, reads DTGVSQNPRHKITKRGQNVTFRCDPISEHNRLYWYRQTLGQGPEFLTYFQNEAQLEKSRLLSDRFSAERPKGSFSTLEIQRTEQGDSAMYLCASDSGRETYEQYFGPGTRLTVT.

The chain couples TRBV19 to TRBJ1-1; D is unresolved. V was trimmed by 6 bases and J by 0 bases, leaving 14 bases between them. Per the germline V gene, CDR1 is LNHDA and CDR2 is SQIVND (reference sequence). This CDR3 has 15 residues. The CDR3 region is CASSQGYPMNTEAFF. CDR3 in DNA: TGTGCCAGTAGCCAAGGGTACCCCATGAACACTGAAGCTTTCTTT.

The chain combines TRBV6-6 with TRBJ2-7; D gene uncertain. Germline V gene lookup returns CDR1 MNHNY and CDR2 SVGAGI (reference sequence). Between the trimmed V and J ends, which lost 0 bases and 7 bases, there was a span of 10 bases. The CDR3 has 13 residues. CDR3 sequence: CASSYSLGGEQYF. The CDR3, as DNA: TGTGCCAGCAGTTACTCGCTGGGCGGTGAGCAGTACTTC.

The chain recombines TRBV4-1 with TRBJ2-3; TRBD2 aligns across 7 bases. Unmatched junction bases numbered 13, after V lost 4 bases and J lost 3 bases. Per germline, CDR1 MGHRA and CDR2 YSYEKL. This CDR3 comprises 17 residues. CDR3 loop: CASSLLSGARGTDTQYF. CDR3 nucleotide sequence: TGCGCCAGCAGCCTTCTCAGCGGGGCTAGAGGGACAGATACGCAGTATTTT.

V is TRBV5-4 and J is TRBJ2-3, with 7 bases lining up with TRBD2. The CDR3 has 16 amino acids. Trimming cost V 6 bases and J 2 bases; bases outside gene matches: 12. The germline V gene has CDR1 SGHNT and CDR2 YYREEE (reference sequence). The CDR3 here is CASTFRAGEYTDTQYF. In DNA, the CDR3 is TGTGCCAGCACCTTTCGCGCGGGGGAATACACAGATACGCAGTATTTT. Supplemented by reference TRBV5-4 and TRBJ2-3, the full variable domain reads ETGVTQSPTHLIKTRGQQVTLRCSSQSGHNTVSWYQQALGQGPQFIFQYYREEENGRGNFPPRFSGLQFPNYSSELNVNALELDDSALYLCASTFRAGEYTDTQYFGPGTRLTVL.

Concerning this clone itself: The junction departs from germline at one end; a sequencing error may be responsible. The chain carries TRBV6-1 and TRBJ2-5; D call uncertain. The CDR3 totals 14 residues. Per the germline V gene, CDR1 is MNHNS and CDR2 is SASEGT. Here the CDR3 DNA reads TGTGCCAGCAGTCACAACCGTAAACAAGGGACCCAGTACTTC. The encoded protein is CASSHNRKQGTQYF.

The V gene is TRBV15, the J gene TRBJ2-7; D is perhaps TRBD2 (6 bases). Germline V CDR1 and CDR2: LNHNV, YYDKDF (reference sequence). The CDR3 totals 13 residues. Trimming stripped 5 bases from V and 2 bases from J, with 10 bases between. CDR3 DNA: TGTGCCACCAGCGGGGGACTTACCTACGAGCAGTACTTC. Amino acid sequence: CATSGGLTYEQYF.

The rearrangement joins TRBV6-5 to TRBJ2-7; D is perhaps TRBD1 (6 bases). Germline V lookup: CDR1 MNHEY, CDR2 SVGAGI. CDR3 length: 15 amino acids. Trimming stripped 5 bases from V and 3 bases from J, with 17 bases between. In DNA, the CDR3 is TGTGCCAGCAGTACCTCCGGGACAAGCATCTACGAGCAGTACTTC. It codes for CASSTSGTSIYEQYF.